This passage covers 30 T cell receptor beta chains from one sample sequenced in a study of cytomegalovirus exposure and HLA in healthy donors. The PCR was carried out with 60 Vbeta primers and 13 Jbeta primers. Clones were sequenced by immunoSEQ multiplex PCR, and TCRdb holds only the in-frame ones, with some missing. Here the sample spans over 150,000 clones, roughly 77% being singletons. Sequenced input: PBMCs. Receptors were obtained from a man aged 25 to 45 in good health and CMV-seropositive.

J is TRBJ2-7 and V is TRBV7-2; 10 nucleotides align to TRBD2. This CDR3 has 14 amino acids. Trimming removed 5 bases from V and 3 bases from J; junction bases left unmatched: 4. CDR1 and CDR2 (germline): SGHTA, FQGNSA. CDR3 bases: TGTGCCAGCAGCCGGACTAGCGGCAACTACGAGCAGTACTTC. It specifies CASSRTSGNYEQYF.

The chain is built from TRBV4-1 and TRBJ2-7, with D maybe TRBD2 (6 bases). CDR3 size: 13 residues. The V gene lost 3 bases and the J gene lost 7 bases, with 13 bases spanning the gap. The germline CDR1 and CDR2 sequences are MGHRA and YSYEKL. The CDR3 is CASSHETRGEQYF. CDR3 in DNA: TGCGCCAGCAGCCATGAGACTAGAGGGGAGCAGTACTTC.

The chain links TRBV30 to TRBJ2-3; unclear D gene. The ends were cut back, 5 bases at V and 2 bases at J, with 20 bases in the middle. The V gene's germline CDR1 is GTSNPN and CDR2 SVGIG (reference sequence). This CDR3 is built from 16 residues. CDR3 protein: CAWEELERGFTDTQYF. CDR3 coding DNA: TGTGCCTGGGAGGAATTAGAGCGTGGGTTCACAGATACGCAGTATTTT.

This clone occurred a few times. This chain links TRBV5-1 with TRBJ1-2; no clear D. V was clipped by 4 bases and J by 1 base, with 11 bases between them. This CDR3 has 14 amino acids. The germline V gene encodes CDR1 SGHRS and CDR2 YFSETQ. As DNA, the CDR3 is TGCGCCAGCAGCCCTCCGGGTTTTAACTATGGCTACACCTTC. Its translation: CASSPPGFNYGYTF.

The rearrangement links TRBV6-1 to TRBJ2-7, with D uncertain. The V gene's germline CDR1 is MNHNS and CDR2 SASEGT. This CDR3 has 15 residues. V was clipped by 0 bases and J by 3 bases, with 12 bases between them. CDR3 sequence (DNA): TGTGCCAGCAGTGAAGCGGAGACCCACTACTACGAGCAGTACTTC. Its translation is CASSEAETHYYEQYF.

V gene TRBV10-3 combines with J gene TRBJ2-2, with 9 bases fitting TRBD2. The CDR3 totals 15 residues. V was pared by 6 bases and J by 4 bases, with 6 bases of the junction left unmatched. Germline CDR1 is ENHRY and CDR2 is SYGVKD. The CDR3 is CAIRGSGGRTGELFF. For the CDR3, the DNA is TGTGCCATCAGGGGTAGCGGGGGCCGCACCGGGGAGCTGTTTTTT.

The rearrangement joins TRBV30 to TRBJ2-5; D perhaps matches TRBD1 (6 bases). Germline-derived CDR1 and CDR2 are GTSNPN and SVGIG (reference sequence). Trimming cost V 2 bases and J 6 bases, with 13 bases left between them. The CDR3 has 13 residues. CDR3 in amino acids: CAWSIGGGKTQYF. CDR3 coding DNA: TGTGCCTGGAGTATAGGGGGTGGAAAGACCCAGTACTTC. Full variable domain (rest looked up from reference TRBV30 and TRBJ2-5): SQTIHQWPATLVQPVGSPLSLECTVEGTSNPNLYWYRQAAGRGLQLLFYSVGIGQISSEVPQNLSASRPQDRQFILSSKKLLLSDSGFYLCAWSIGGGKTQYFGPGTRLLVL.

CDR3 protein: CASSFLSLGAQLFF. The CDR3 region has the DNA TGTGCCAGCAGCTTCTTATCCTTGGGCGCTCAGCTGTTTTTT. This chain connects TRBV7-9 to TRBJ1-4; D remains ambiguous. Trimming pared 3 bases from V and 14 bases from J, leaving 19 bases between. This CDR3 is built from 14 residues. Germline V lookup: CDR1 SEHNR, CDR2 FQNEAQ (reference sequence).

This clone occurred a few times. This chain joins TRBV28 and TRBJ1-1; D is uncertain. Trimming removed 2 bases at V and 5 bases at J, with 9 bases between. This CDR3 has 13 amino acids. Germline V gene sequence: CDR1 MDHEN, CDR2 SYDVKM. As DNA, the CDR3 is TGTGCCAGCAGTTTACCGGGGAGAACTGAAGCTTTCTTT. This sequence encodes CASSLPGRTEAFF.

The chain uses TRBV2 and TRBJ1-5; D not certain. CDR1 and CDR2 (germline): SNHLY, FYNNEI. Trimming took off 3 bases at V and 7 bases at J, with 7 bases between the two ends. The CDR3 has 12 amino acids. CDR3 in DNA: TGTGCCAGCAGTGACTCCCTGCAGCCCCAGCATTTT. Translation: CASSDSLQPQHF.

The V and J genes are TRBV5-1 and TRBJ1-1; TRBD1 agrees at 10 bases. This CDR3 contains 15 residues. Trimming at V came to 2 bases and at J to 4 bases, leaving 5 bases not matched to a gene. The germline V gene has CDR1 SGHRS and CDR2 YFSETQ. The CDR3: CASSFQTGGGTEAFF. DNA of the CDR3: TGCGCCAGCAGCTTTCAGACAGGGGGCGGCACTGAAGCTTTCTTT. The complete variable domain, with remaining parts taken from reference TRBV5-1 and TRBJ1-1, reads KAGVTQTPRYLIKTRGQQVTLSCSPISGHRSVSWYQQTPGQGLQFLFEYFSETQRNKGNFPGRFSGRQFSNSRSEMNVSTLELGDSALYLCASSFQTGGGTEAFFGQGTRLTVV.

The V call is TRBV30, the J call TRBJ1-2; tentative D call: TRBD1 (5 bases). V lost 5 bases and J 4 bases, leaving 17 bases between the germline ends. The CDR3 length is 14 residues. Germline CDR1 is GTSNPN and CDR2 is SVGIG (reference sequence). For the CDR3, the DNA is TGTGCCTGGGACGAAAAAGGGGCCGTCTATGGCTACACCTTC. This sequence encodes CAWDEKGAVYGYTF.

Only one count was recorded for this clone. In nucleotides, the CDR3 is TGTGCCATCAGTGAGTCTTGGGACAGGGTGGATGGCTACACCTTC. It is translated as CAISESWDRVDGYTF. V usage is TRBV10-3 and J usage is TRBJ1-2, with TRBD1 matching 9 bases. Trimming at V came to 0 bases and at J to 6 bases, leaving 5 bases not matched to a gene. The germline gives CDR1 ENHRY, CDR2 SYGVKD. CDR3 length: 15 amino acids.

V is TRBV28 and J is TRBJ2-3, with TRBD2 matching over 7 bases. V was pared by 3 bases and J by 1 base, with 4 bases of the junction left unmatched. The CDR3 has 15 amino acids. The germline gives CDR1 MDHEN, CDR2 SYDVKM. The chain's CDR3 is CASSLGEGRTDTQYF. CDR3 DNA sequence: TGTGCCAGCAGTTTGGGGGAGGGCCGCACAGATACGCAGTATTTT.

The chain combines TRBV7-5 with TRBJ1-3; TRBD1 reflects the table's D call only, with no check against the DNA. TRBV7-5 is a listed pseudogene. This CDR3 is built from 16 residues. The CDR3 DNA is TGTGCCAGAAGCTTAACAGGTGGCCACTTTGGAAACACCATATATTTT. It specifies CARSLTGGHFGNTIYF.

The chain uses TRBV14 and TRBJ2-7; the D is unclear. Germline loops: CDR1 SGHDN, CDR2 FVKESK. V lost 0 bases and J lost 1, with 10 bases in between. This CDR3 spans 15 amino acids. CDR3 nucleotides: TGTGCCAGCAGCCAAGACGATGCAGAATCCTACGAGCAGTACTTC. The encoded protein is CASSQDDAESYEQYF.

This clone is labeled as medium-sized. The chain combines TRBV4-2 with TRBJ2-5, with 9 nucleotides matching TRBD1. The CDR3 runs to 17 residues. CDR1 is LGHNA, CDR2 YNFKEQ, per germline. Trimming cost V 4 bases and J 2 bases; bases outside gene matches: 11. The CDR3 here is CASSRFQVGQGQETQYF. In DNA, the CDR3 is TGTGCCAGCAGCCGATTTCAAGTAGGACAGGGGCAAGAGACCCAGTACTTC.

V and J are TRBV28 and TRBJ2-7, with D hard to call. CDR1 and CDR2 from the germline V gene are MDHEN and SYDVKM. The V and J ends lost 7 bases and 1 base respectively, with 11 bases between them. The CDR3 consists of 13 residues. The CDR3 is CASIKRLSYEQYF. CDR3 DNA: TGTGCCAGCATTAAGAGGTTATCCTACGAGCAGTACTTC. Full variable domain (remainder filled in from reference TRBV28 and TRBJ2-7): DVKVTQSSRYLVKRTGEKVFLECVQDMDHENMFWYRQDPGLGLRLIYFSYDVKMKEKGDIPEGYSVSREKKERFSLILESASTNQTSMYLCASIKRLSYEQYFGPGTRLTVT.

This rearrangement joins TRBV6-1 to TRBJ2-2, with TRBD2 matching 7 bases. Germline V gene data show CDR1 as MNHNS and CDR2 as SASEGT. The CDR3 loop spans 14 amino acids. J was trimmed by 2 bases and V by 7 bases; bases with no gene match: 4. CDR3 sequence (DNA): TGTGCCAGCAAGACTAGCCCAAACACCGGGGAGCTGTTTTTT. Protein sequence: CASKTSPNTGELFF.

The chain employs TRBV29-1 and TRBJ2-3, with D possibly TRBD1 on 5 matching bases. CDR1 and CDR2 (germline): SQVTM, ANQGSEA. This CDR3 region has 13 residues. Trimming stripped 4 bases from V and 3 bases from J, with 11 bases between. CDR3 nucleotide sequence: TGCAGCGTTGTAGGGGTTTTAACAGATACGCAGTATTTT. It specifies CSVVGVLTDTQYF.

This clone was detected a few times. The genes are TRBV2 and TRBJ1-1; D possibly corresponds to TRBD1 (6 bases). CDR1 SNHLY and CDR2 FYNNEI come from the germline V gene. Trimming removed 3 bases from V and 1 base from J, with 9 bases in between. The CDR3 runs to 14 residues. CDR3 DNA sequence: TGTGCCAGCAGTGAGGGACACCAGAACACTGAAGCTTTCTTT. It specifies CASSEGHQNTEAFF.

The rearrangement joins TRBV6-6 to TRBJ1-4; D gene uncertain. The germline V gene encodes CDR1 MNHNY and CDR2 SVGAGI (reference sequence). The CDR3 runs to 15 residues. Trimming removed 7 bases at V and 3 bases at J, with 15 bases between. This chain's CDR3 is CASIPSGYANEKLFF. Written as DNA, the CDR3 is TGTGCCAGCATTCCCAGCGGCTATGCTAATGAAAAACTGTTTTTT.

This clone occurred once. V gene TRBV6-5 combines with J gene TRBJ2-7; possible D gene TRBD2, 5 bases. The germline V and J ends were trimmed by 0 bases and 0 bases, with 9 bases remaining between them. Germline lookup yields CDR1 MNHEY and CDR2 SVGAGI. The CDR3 has 15 amino acids. CDR3 sequence (DNA): TGTGCCAGCAGTTACTCTAGCGCCTACTCCTACGAGCAGTACTTC. Its protein product is CASSYSSAYSYEQYF.

This rearrangement joins TRBV11-2 to TRBJ2-1; TRBD2 agrees at 8 bases. The germline CDR1 and CDR2 sequences are SGHAT and FQNNGV. The CDR3 runs to 14 residues. Trimming cost V 2 bases and J 8 bases; bases outside gene matches: 5. The CDR3 bases are TGTGCCAGCAGCTTACGGGGGGGGCTTTATGAGCAGTTCTTC. Protein product: CASSLRGGLYEQFF.

The chain uses TRBV7-2 and TRBJ2-7; TRBD1 agrees at 8 bases. The ends lost 1 base at V and 1 base at J; junction bases unmatched: 6. Germline CDR1 reads SGHTA; CDR2 reads FQGNSA. The CDR3 runs 16 residues. The CDR3 DNA is TGTGCCAGCAGCTTAGTCCGGGACAGGCCGTCCTACGAGCAGTACTTC. It specifies CASSLVRDRPSYEQYF.

The V and J genes are TRBV30 and TRBJ1-5, with TRBD1 matching 9 bases. Germline V gene data show CDR1 as GTSNPN and CDR2 as SVGIG (reference sequence). The CDR3 spans 14 residues. Unmatched junction bases numbered 9, after V lost 2 bases and J lost 10 bases. The CDR3 loop reads CAWSSGTGLRPQHF. The CDR3, as DNA: TGTGCCTGGAGTTCCGGGACAGGGCTAAGACCCCAGCATTTT.

In regard to this clone: Other DNA sequences from this sample encode an identical CDR3 as well. The chain combines TRBV6-4 with TRBJ1-1; D unresolved. Between the trimmed V and J ends, which lost 0 bases and 1 base, there was a span of 6 bases. This CDR3 comprises 14 residues. Looked up from germline, CDR1 is MRHNA and CDR2 is SNTAGT. The CDR3 spells CASSDSPGNTEAFF. The CDR3 DNA sequence: TGTGCCAGCAGTGACTCGCCGGGGAACACTGAAGCTTTCTTT.

The CDR3 is CASSIGSSPLHF. Written as DNA, the CDR3 is TGTGCCAGCAGCATCGGGAGTTCACCCCTCCACTTT. This sequence joins TRBV9 and TRBJ1-6; D not certain. This CDR3 has 12 amino acids. V was cut by 4 bases and J by 9 bases, with 8 bases left in between. CDR1 SGDLS and CDR2 YYNGEE come from the germline V gene.

V usage is TRBV6-5 and J usage is TRBJ1-1; maybe TRBD1 (5 bases). The CDR3 has 14 amino acids. Germline V gene data show CDR1 as MNHEY and CDR2 as SVGAGI. Deletions cut 6 bases from V and 0 bases from J, with 11 bases between. CDR3 sequence reads: CASRAGTVNTEAFF. DNA of the CDR3: TGTGCCAGCAGGGCGGGGACGGTGAACACTGAAGCTTTCTTT.

The rearrangement links TRBV5-1 to TRBJ2-7; unclear D gene. The V and J ends lost 0 bases and 0 bases respectively, with 10 bases between them. Germline V gene lookup returns CDR1 SGHRS and CDR2 YFSETQ. The CDR3 is made up of 15 amino acids. The CDR3 here is CASSLVPGYSYEQYF. CDR3 nucleotide sequence: TGCGCCAGCAGCTTGGTCCCAGGCTACTCCTACGAGCAGTACTTC.